The 3 T cell receptor beta chains below all came from one sample that was sequenced in a study of naive and memory T cell subsets. The SP2 primer and nested alpha and beta constant region primers amplified ligated cDNA in four rounds. MiXCR was run by TCRdb on the 5' RACE reads, yielding one entry per CDR3 protein. The sample carries some 60,000 distinct CDR3 sequences, 8% recorded once. TCR cDNA received a 3' ligated oligonucleotide that carried a UMI. Receptor source: a female donor in good health.

This clonotype was recorded many times. The CDR3 sequence: CTSSQDRGTSPPYQETQYF. In DNA form, the CDR3 reads TGCACCAGCAGCCAAGATCGAGGGACTAGCCCACCTTACCAAGAGACCCAGTACTTC. The genes are TRBV1 and TRBJ2-5; the table gives TRBD2 as D, unverified against the DNA. TRBV1 is a pseudogene locus. CDR3 length: 19 residues.

This clonotype was detected many times. The chain employs TRBV27 and TRBJ1-2; 10 positions match TRBD1. In germline, CDR1 is MNHEY, CDR2 SMNVEV (reference sequence). Germline trimming cut 0 bases from V and 8 bases from J; bases unmatched to any gene: 9. This CDR3 has 16 amino acids. The CDR3 DNA is TGTGCCAGCAGTTTATCCCCGGGACAGGGGACCTTAGGCTACACCTTC. It codes for CASSLSPGQGTLGYTF.

This clonotype was recorded many times. This sequence joins TRBV20-1 and TRBJ1-1; weak D call: TRBD1 (5 bases). This CDR3 has 16 residues. Germline loops: CDR1 DFQATT, CDR2 SNEGSKA (reference sequence). V was cut by 1 base and J by 3 bases, with 18 bases left in between. The CDR3 coding sequence is TGCAGTGCTAGAGCGAGGCGCTCAGGGTCGGACACTGAAGCTTTCTTT. Translated: CSARARRSGSDTEAFF.